Listed here are 20 T cell receptor beta chains from one sample, sequenced in a study of shared clonotypes between healthy human individuals. The protocol was immunoSEQ multiplex PCR, while the TCRdb copy is restricted to in-frame clones and leaves out a portion. The repertoire includes about 1.5 million clones, around 98% of them detected once, and approximately 0.45% sits in the top ten. Sequences were obtained from naive CD4+ T cells sorted from blood. As to subset: CD45RA+ positively selected. The receptors come from a man aged 25 to 40 in good health.

The CDR3 coding sequence is TGTGCCAGCAGCTTAGGGCCTAGCCTGAACAATGAGCAGTTCTTC. It is translated as CASSLGPSLNNEQFF. The gene calls are TRBV7-9 and TRBJ2-1; D perhaps matches TRBD2 (5 bases). V gave up 1 base and J gave up 5 bases, with 12 bases separating them. CDR3 size: 15 residues. Per the germline V gene, CDR1 is SEHNR and CDR2 is FQNEAQ (reference sequence).

The chain recombines TRBV9 with TRBJ2-1; D perhaps matches TRBD2 (7 bases). The germline CDR1 and CDR2 sequences are SGDLS and YYNGEE. Trimming stripped 0 bases from V and 4 bases from J, with 17 bases between. This CDR3 region has 17 residues. CDR3 DNA: TGTGCCAGCAGCGTAGGAGGCTCCAGGGGAGGGTACAATGAGCAGTTCTTC. This gives the protein CASSVGGSRGGYNEQFF.

The chain is built from TRBV7-2 and TRBJ1-1; tentative D call: TRBD1 (6 bases). Trimming removed 6 bases from V and 11 bases from J, with 16 bases in between. CDR1 and CDR2 (germline): SGHTA, FQGNSA. This CDR3 contains 12 residues. CDR3 nucleotides: TGTGCCAGCAGACAGGACAGTCGGGAGGCTTTCTTT. Residues: CASRQDSREAFF.

This rearrangement joins TRBV6-4 to TRBJ1-5; tentative D call: TRBD1 (5 bases). The V gene's germline CDR1 is MRHNA and CDR2 SNTAGT. The CDR3 consists of 12 residues. The germline V and J ends were trimmed by 3 bases and 6 bases, with 6 bases remaining between them. The CDR3 is CASSEDSQPQHF. Written as DNA, the CDR3 is TGTGCCAGCAGTGAAGACAGTCAGCCCCAGCATTTT.

V is TRBV6-6 and J is TRBJ2-7, with TRBD2 identical over 12 bases. The CDR3 has 15 residues. The ends lost 2 bases at V and 6 bases at J; junction bases unmatched: 5. The germline V gene encodes CDR1 MNHNY and CDR2 SVGAGI (reference sequence). Here the CDR3 reads CASSYRASGRAEQYF. Here the CDR3 DNA reads TGTGCCAGCAGTTACAGGGCTAGCGGGAGGGCCGAGCAGTACTTC.

The chain combines TRBV2 with TRBJ2-7; D remains unclear. Germline values: CDR1 SNHLY, CDR2 FYNNEI. Trimming stripped 7 bases from V and 5 bases from J, with 15 bases between. This CDR3 is built from 13 residues. CDR3 coding DNA: TGTGCCAGCACCGAGCCTCAGTCCCACGAGCAGTACTTC. It yields the protein CASTEPQSHEQYF.

The J gene is TRBJ1-2, the V gene TRBV6-4, with a weak D call TRBD1 (6 bases). This CDR3 region has 15 residues. CDR1 and CDR2 from the germline V gene are MRHNA and SNTAGT. With 0 bases removed from V and 7 bases from J, the gap between germline ends came to 15 bases. CDR3 amino acids: CASSDSWGAYSGYTF. The CDR3 DNA reads as TGTGCCAGCAGTGACTCCTGGGGGGCTTATAGTGGCTACACCTTC.

This rearrangement joins TRBV11-3 to TRBJ2-1, with TRBD2 matching over 10 bases. Germline V gene sequence: CDR1 SGHNT, CDR2 YENEEA. The V gene end was trimmed by 5 bases and the J gene end by 6 bases; junction bases not matched to a gene: 13. This CDR3 region has 17 residues. The chain's CDR3 is CASSRGQREGRPNEQFF. The CDR3 coding sequence is TGTGCCAGCAGCAGAGGGCAGCGGGAGGGCCGACCCAATGAGCAGTTCTTC.

This chain's CDR3 is CATPAGGGYEQYF. The CDR3 DNA sequence: TGTGCCACCCCAGCGGGGGGGGGCTACGAGCAGTACTTC. V is TRBV25-1 and J is TRBJ2-7; 10 nucleotides agree with TRBD2. The germline V gene has CDR1 MGHDK and CDR2 SYGVNS. CDR3 length equals 13 residues. V was pared by 10 bases and J by 3 bases, with 6 bases of the junction left unmatched.

The chain couples TRBV25-1 to TRBJ2-1, with a tentative D call TRBD1 (6 bases). V gave up 2 bases and J gave up 2 bases, with 10 bases separating them. This CDR3 comprises 15 residues. Germline CDR1 MGHDK, CDR2 SYGVNS. The CDR3 coding sequence is TGTGCCAGCAGTGAACTTGACAGGCCCTACAATGAGCAGTTCTTC. Protein product: CASSELDRPYNEQFF.

The gene calls are TRBV7-9 and TRBJ2-7, with D perhaps matching TRBD2 (5 bases). Trimming took off 5 bases at V and 2 bases at J, with 19 bases between the two ends. This CDR3 is 16 amino acids long. Germline V gene data show CDR1 as SEHNR and CDR2 as FQNEAQ (reference sequence). The CDR3 region has the DNA TGTGCCAGCAGCCAAACAGAATGGGAGTCTACCTACGAGCAGTACTTC. Translation gives CASSQTEWESTYEQYF.

This sequence joins TRBV7-6 and TRBJ2-7, with 15 positions matching TRBD2. From germline, CDR1 is SGHVS and CDR2 FNYEAQ. The CDR3 length is 19 residues. The J segment lost 4 bases and the V segment lost 5 bases, leaving 15 bases of the junction unmatched. CDR3 bases: TGTGCCAGCAGCCCAGACCAGCCGGGACTAGCGGGAGGCGGGTACGAGCAGTACTTC. It yields the protein CASSPDQPGLAGGGYEQYF.

J is TRBJ2-5 and V is TRBV18; D is unresolved. The CDR3 totals 13 residues. Germline values: CDR1 KGHSH, CDR2 LQKENI. Trimming stripped 3 bases from V and 4 bases from J, with 9 bases between. CDR3 DNA: TGTGCCAGCTCACCCGTTCTGGTAGAGACCCAGTACTTC. Translating it yields CASSPVLVETQYF.

A remark on this clone: The identical CDR3 is also encoded by other nucleotide sequences in the sample. This chain connects TRBV20-1 to TRBJ2-1; D is unclear. The germline V gene encodes CDR1 DFQATT and CDR2 SNEGSKA (reference sequence). The CDR3 runs 10 residues. Trimming took 6 bases from V and 6 from J, leaving 6 bases between them. This CDR3 reads CSASFNEQFF. The CDR3 DNA sequence: TGCAGTGCCAGTTTCAATGAGCAGTTCTTC.

This clone showed up just once. This chain joins TRBV5-1 and TRBJ1-3; possibly TRBD1 for D (5 bases). The V gene's germline CDR1 is SGHRS and CDR2 YFSETQ. Deletions cut 0 bases from V and 0 bases from J, with 10 bases between. This CDR3 contains 16 residues. As DNA, the CDR3 is TGCGCCAGCAGCTTGGAGTTTGGGGGCTCTGGAAACACCATATATTTT. This gives the protein CASSLEFGGSGNTIYF.

The V call is TRBV10-3, the J call TRBJ1-2, with 7 bases that match TRBD1. Looked up from germline, CDR1 is ENHRY and CDR2 is SYGVKD. The J segment lost 4 bases and the V segment lost 6 bases, leaving 14 bases of the junction unmatched. This CDR3 contains 16 residues. CDR3 in amino acids: CAISEVDRAGSYGYTF. DNA for the CDR3: TGTGCCATCAGCGAAGTAGACAGGGCTGGTAGCTATGGCTACACCTTC.

This sequence joins TRBV6-5 and TRBJ2-1; D is undetermined. Germline CDR1 and CDR2: MNHEY and SVGAGI. Deletions cut 3 bases from V and 9 bases from J, with 6 bases between. The CDR3 is 11 residues long. The CDR3 loop is CASSYLTEQFF. CDR3 coding DNA: TGTGCCAGCAGTTATTTGACTGAGCAGTTCTTC.

The rearrangement links TRBV5-1 to TRBJ2-1; 11 bases align to TRBD2. Germline loops: CDR1 SGHRS, CDR2 YFSETQ. J lost 6 bases, V lost 1 base, and 3 bases had no gene match. There are 15 residues in the CDR3. The CDR3 protein is CASSLTSGSVNEQFF. DNA of the CDR3: TGCGCCAGCAGCTTGACTAGCGGGAGTGTCAATGAGCAGTTCTTC.

The chain couples TRBV11-2 to TRBJ2-3, with 10 nucleotides matching TRBD2. Germline CDR1 reads SGHAT; CDR2 reads FQNNGV. The CDR3 runs to 14 residues. Trimming took 5 bases from V and 3 from J; bases not matched to a gene: 2. The DNA of the CDR3 is TGTGCCAGCAGCATTAGCGGGAGGACAGATACGCAGTATTTT. Its translation is CASSISGRTDTQYF.

The V call is TRBV6-5, the J call TRBJ2-3, with D unclear. Trimming cost V 5 bases and J 0 bases, with 12 bases left between them. The CDR3 consists of 15 residues. Per germline, CDR1 MNHEY and CDR2 SVGAGI. The CDR3 region is CASSGTRTSTDTQYF. The CDR3 DNA follows: TGTGCCAGCAGTGGTACTCGAACTAGCACAGATACGCAGTATTTT.